A selection of T cell receptor beta chains follows, all from one sample in a study of Ad26.COV2.S vaccination and SARS-CoV-2 variants. Sequencing used immunoSEQ multiplex PCR; TCRdb keeps in-frame clones, though not all of them. The sample yields over 110,000 clones, roughly 88% seen once. Source: peripheral blood, taken after recovery from COVID-19. The receptors originated from a human donor who had recovered from COVID-19. Each CDR3 is given with its conserved first and last residue. The D gene is left open where the match is weak.

. TRBJ1-5 TRBV2 CASVRQSGGNQPQHF TGTGCCAGCGTGCGGCAGTCTGGGGGCAATCAGCCCCAGCATTTT
TRBD1 TRBJ2-5 TRBV28 CASSLLGTGVRTQYF TGTGCCAGCAGTTTATTAGGGACAGGGGTGAGGACCCAGTACTTC
. TRBJ1-1 TRBV6-5 CASRDLTREAFF TGTGCCAGCAGGGATTTGACGCGTGAAGCTTTCTTT
. TRBJ2-2 TRBV4-3 CASSQAWATGGELFF TGCGCCAGCAGCCAAGCGTGGGCCACGGGCGGGGAGCTGTTTTTT
TRBD2 TRBJ2-3 TRBV3-1/TRBV3-2 CASSLTSALGDTQYF TGTGCCAGCAGCCTCACTAGCGCCCTAGGGGATACGCAGTATTTT
. TRBJ1-1 TRBV11-2 CASSRAPGRDTEAFF TGTGCCAGCAGCCGGGCGCCGGGTCGGGACACTGAAGCTTTCTTT
. TRBJ1-6 TRBV4-1 CASSQGGQFHSPLHF TGCGCCAGCAGCCAAGGGGGGCAATTCCATTCACCCCTCCACTTT
TRBD1 TRBJ1-2 TRBV4-1 CASSQDTGASTNYGYTF TGCGCCAGCAGCCAAGACACAGGGGCCTCGACTAACTATGGCTACACCTTC
. TRBJ2-1 TRBV7-9 CASSLVVRGTSYNEQFF TGTGCCAGCAGCTTAGTCGTGAGGGGAACCTCCTACAATGAGCAGTTCTTC
. TRBJ1-3 TRBV6-5 CASRRTFSGNTIYF TGTGCCAGCAGGCGAACATTCTCTGGAAACACCATATATTTT
. TRBJ1-2 TRBV18 CASSPEELFGYTF TGTGCCAGCTCACCCGAGGAGCTTTTTGGCTACACCTTC